A single sample gave rise to the 27 T cell receptor beta chains below, sequenced in a study of post-analysis software for immune sequencing data. Notes on the study in general: The study found TRBV5-6, TRBV5-1 and TRBV20-1 among about 5 TRBV segments more frequent in patients than controls.

Antigens of these TCRs are unknown. Included in the TCR beta cDNA libraries were unique molecular identifiers. TCRdb ran MiXCR on the PCR reads and lists one entry per CDR3 protein. The table has 250,000 to 300,000 distinct CDR3 sequences, less than 40% seen once. Sequencing used blood. These receptors all stem from a girl aged 10-17 years with multiple sclerosis.

This clonotype was seen only a few times. The gene calls are TRBV20-1 and TRBJ1-1, with 9 bases lining up with TRBD1. The V and J ends lost 3 bases and 2 bases, in that order; junction bases with no gene match: 10. Germline assignment: CDR1 DFQATT and CDR2 SNEGSKA (reference sequence). There are 16 residues in the CDR3. The CDR3 is CSASETGGFLNTEAFF. The DNA of the CDR3 is TGCAGTGCTAGCGAGACAGGGGGATTCCTAAACACTGAAGCTTTCTTT.

The table lists this clonotype with a few counts. A junction end diverges from the germline sequence, so it may reflect a read error. The chain employs TRBV2 and TRBJ1-5; no clear D. The CDR3 contains 13 residues. Germline-derived CDR1 and CDR2 are SNHLY and FYNNEI. The DNA of the CDR3 is TGTGCCAGCAGAGAAGTTGGGAATCAGCCCCAGCATTTT. It encodes CASREVGNQPQHF.

This clonotype has at least ten counts. The chain recombines TRBV7-9 with TRBJ2-5; 8 nucleotides agree with TRBD2. Germline assignment: CDR1 SEHNR and CDR2 FQNEAQ (reference sequence). The length of the CDR3 is 15 residues. J was trimmed by 2 bases and V by 1 base; bases with no gene match: 3. CDR3 DNA: TGTGCCAGCAGCTTAGGGACTAGCAGACAAGAGACCCAGTACTTC. Amino acid sequence: CASSLGTSRQETQYF.

This clonotype turned up a few times. This may be a read error: a much more frequent sequence differs by one nucleotide. V usage is TRBV20-1 and J usage is TRBJ2-1; D possibly corresponds to TRBD2 (5 bases). Trimming stripped 6 bases from V and 6 bases from J, with 12 bases between. This CDR3 spans 12 amino acids. Per the germline V gene, CDR1 is DFQATT and CDR2 is SNEGSKA (reference sequence). The CDR3 loop is CSAPGLSNEQFF. DNA for the CDR3: TGCAGTGCCCCCGGACTGAGCAATGAGCAGTTCTTC.

This clonotype occurred many times. CDR3 in DNA: TGTGCCAGCAGCTTACATCGGGGGGTGGACACTGAAGCTTTCTTT. Protein product: CASSLHRGVDTEAFF. V is TRBV7-2 and J is TRBJ1-1, with D perhaps matching TRBD1 (5 bases). The CDR3 runs 15 residues. Germline V gene sequence: CDR1 SGHTA, CDR2 FQGNSA. V lost 2 bases, J lost 3 bases, and 13 bases lay in between.

This chain connects TRBV6-2 or TRBV6-3 to TRBJ1-2; a weak D match, TRBD1 (5 bases). The CDR3 is 15 amino acids. V dropped 5 bases and J dropped 4 bases, with 17 bases sitting between them. Germline-derived CDR1 and CDR2 are MNHEY and SVGEGT. The CDR3 DNA follows: TGTGCCAGCAGTCCACGACAGAGAATCATCTATGGCTACACCTTC. As protein: CASSPRQRIIYGYTF.

Notes on this clonotype: This may arise from a read error, as a much more abundant clone is one base away. This rearrangement joins TRBV7-7 to TRBJ2-7, with 7 nucleotides matching TRBD1. Germline V gene data show CDR1 as SSHAT and CDR2 as FNYEAQ (reference sequence). The CDR3 runs to 11 residues. CDR3 amino acids: CATDRTHEQYF. The DNA of the CDR3 is TGTGCTACGGACAGGACTCACGAGCAGTACTTC. The full variable domain, its missing parts supplied by reference TRBV7-7 and TRBJ2-7, is GAGVSQSPRYKVTKRGQDVTLRCDPISSHATLYWYQQALGQGPEFLTYFNYEAQPDKSGLPSDRFSAERPEGSISTLTIQRTEQRDSAMYRCATDRTHEQYFGPGTRLTVT.

This clonotype has a count of ten or more. The gene calls are TRBV15 and TRBJ2-1, with unresolved D. The V gene lost 0 bases and the J gene lost 0 bases, with 12 bases spanning the gap. Germline CDR1 reads LNHNV; CDR2 reads YYDKDF (reference sequence). There are 17 residues in the CDR3. CDR3 protein: CATSRDYQTSSYNEQFF. CDR3 bases: TGTGCCACCAGCAGAGATTACCAGACGAGCTCCTACAATGAGCAGTTCTTC.

The genes are TRBV29-1 and TRBJ1-1; D possibly corresponds to TRBD1 (6 bases). V was cut by 3 bases and J by 4 bases, with 9 bases left in between. Germline V gene data show CDR1 as SQVTM and CDR2 as ANQGSEA. The CDR3 consists of 12 residues. The CDR3, as DNA: TGCAGCGTTGACAGGGGCCGCACTGAAGCTTTCTTT. Translating it yields CSVDRGRTEAFF.

This clonotype was seen once. In DNA, the CDR3 is TGTGCCATCAGCCAAGACCTGGGGTACGAGCAGTACTTC. This gives the protein CAISQDLGYEQYF. The chain carries TRBV10-3 and TRBJ2-5; no firm D call. The DNA matches TRBJ2-7 better at its end, which makes the J call doubtful. The germline V gene has CDR1 ENHRY and CDR2 SYGVKD. The length of the CDR3 is 13 residues.

This clonotype was seen only a few times. V is TRBV15 and J is TRBJ2-2, with 7 bases that match TRBD1. CDR1 and CDR2 from the germline V gene are LNHNV and YYDKDF (reference sequence). Trimming removed 4 bases from V and 2 bases from J; junction bases left unmatched: 16. The CDR3 is made up of 19 amino acids. CDR3 bases: TGTGCCACCAGCACAGGACAGGACGATGTAGGGTTAAACACCGGGGAGCTGTTTTTT. Protein product: CATSTGQDDVGLNTGELFF.

This clonotype was found a few times. This chain joins TRBV20-1 and TRBJ2-5; 9 bases line up with TRBD2. Germline lookup yields CDR1 DFQATT and CDR2 SNEGSKA (reference sequence). Trimming removed 0 bases from V and 2 bases from J; junction bases left unmatched: 7. The CDR3 totals 16 residues. The DNA for the CDR3 is TGCAGTGCTAGAGATCTAGTAGCGGGAGCTCAAGAGACCCAGTACTTC. It codes for CSARDLVAGAQETQYF.

J is TRBJ1-2 and V is TRBV10-3; a weak D match, TRBD1 (6 bases). Deletions cut 4 bases from V and 4 bases from J, with 10 bases between. The CDR3 is 13 residues long. Germline V CDR1 and CDR2: ENHRY, SYGVKD. CDR3 sequence reads: CAISGDRSYGYTF. Written as DNA, the CDR3 is TGTGCCATCAGTGGCGACAGGAGCTATGGCTACACCTTC.

As regards this clonotype: A single base separates this from a much larger clone, so it may be a read error. The J gene is TRBJ1-2, the V gene TRBV21-1. TRBV21-1 is a documented pseudogene. The CDR3 loop spans 15 amino acids. The CDR3 bases are TGTGCCGGCAGCAAAGACCGGAAACGCAACTATGGCTACACCTTC. Its protein is CAGSKDRKRNYGYTF.

Notes on this clonotype: A read error may explain this, as a much larger clone is one base away. The rearrangement joins TRBV20-1 to TRBJ2-1; TRBD2 is a possible D gene (6 bases). This CDR3 has 14 residues. Germline-derived CDR1 and CDR2 are DFQATT and SNEGSKA (reference sequence). In DNA, the CDR3 is TGCGGTGCTACCTACGCGGGGCAGTACAATGAGCAGTTCTTC. Its protein is CGATYAGQYNEQFF.

This clonotype was detected ten times or more. The chain has TRBV14 and TRBJ2-5, with D perhaps TRBD2 (5 bases). The V end was cut by 5 bases, the J end by 5 bases, with 12 bases between. Germline CDR1 SGHDN, CDR2 FVKESK. The CDR3 runs 13 residues. CDR3: CASSGGPRETQYF. In nucleotides, the CDR3 is TGTGCCAGCAGCGGCGGGCCCCGTGAGACCCAGTACTTC.

The rearrangement uses TRBV7-3 and TRBJ2-6, with D perhaps matching TRBD1 or TRBD2 (5 bases each). There are 16 residues in the CDR3. Trimming removed 5 bases at V and 0 bases at J, with 11 bases between. Per germline, CDR1 SGHTA and CDR2 FQGTGA. The CDR3 DNA reads as TGTGCCAGCAGCCGGGACGGCTTCTCTGGGGCCAACGTCCTGACTTTC. Its protein product is CASSRDGFSGANVLTF. Full variable domain (remainder filled in from reference TRBV7-3 and TRBJ2-6): GAGVSQTPSNKVTEKGKYVELRCDPISGHTALYWYRQSLGQGPEFLIYFQGTGAADDSGLPNDRFFAVRPEGSVSTLKIQRTERGDSAVYLCASSRDGFSGANVLTFGAGSRLTVL.

CDR3 sequence: CASSFRDSADTQYF. The CDR3 DNA reads as TGCGCCAGCAGCTTTCGGGACAGTGCAGATACGCAGTATTTT. V is TRBV5-1 and J is TRBJ2-3; TRBD1 agrees at 7 bases. With V trimmed by 2 bases and J by 4 bases, 4 bases remained unmatched. This CDR3 has 14 amino acids. Germline CDR1 reads SGHRS; CDR2 reads YFSETQ.

The chain links TRBV20-1 to TRBJ2-3, with D perhaps matching TRBD2 (6 bases). The CDR3 loop spans 15 amino acids. Germline lookup yields CDR1 DFQATT and CDR2 SNEGSKA (reference sequence). V was cut by 1 base and J by 4 bases, with 15 bases left in between. The CDR3 DNA sequence: TGCAGTGCTAGAGGGGTAGCGGTCCTTTCAGATACGCAGTATTTT. This codes for CSARGVAVLSDTQYF.

This clonotype was counted many times. V and J are TRBV20-1 and TRBJ2-3; 9 positions match TRBD2. The V gene's germline CDR1 is DFQATT and CDR2 SNEGSKA (reference sequence). With 1 base clipped from V and 4 bases from J, the junction kept 9 bases outside the gene matches. CDR3 length: 16 residues. CDR3 bases: TGCAGTGCTAGAGCCCCGGGAGCGGGGGGCCCAGATACGCAGTATTTT. As protein: CSARAPGAGGPDTQYF.

This clonotype was recorded at least ten times. This chain uses TRBV10-3 with TRBJ2-3; TRBD2 matches at 13 bases. After removal of 0 bases from V and 4 bases from J, the junction contained 1 base not matched to a gene. The V gene's germline CDR1 is ENHRY and CDR2 SYGVKD. The CDR3 length is 16 residues. Here the CDR3 reads CAISESGTSGADTQYF. The CDR3 coding sequence is TGTGCCATCAGTGAGTCTGGGACTAGCGGGGCAGATACGCAGTATTTT.

The V gene is TRBV20-1, the J gene TRBJ1-5, with TRBD1 as a possible D gene (5 bases). Germline V gene lookup returns CDR1 DFQATT and CDR2 SNEGSKA (reference sequence). V was pared by 4 bases and J by 6 bases, with 10 bases between. This CDR3 has 12 amino acids. CDR3 sequence: CSAKVRAQPQHF. In DNA, the CDR3 is TGCAGTGCTAAGGTCAGGGCTCAGCCCCAGCATTTT.

This clonotype was counted a few times. This sequence joins TRBV20-1 and TRBJ2-2; possible D gene TRBD2, 5 bases. The CDR3 has 14 residues. Per the germline V gene, CDR1 is DFQATT and CDR2 is SNEGSKA (reference sequence). The CDR3 spells CSATDRRNGGELFF. CDR3 nucleotide sequence: TGCAGCGCGACGGATAGGAGGAACGGCGGGGAGCTGTTTTTT.

This clonotype was seen many times. The chain joins TRBV7-9 to TRBJ2-1; TRBD1 or TRBD2 may be the D gene (5 bases each). Trimming removed 3 bases from V and 6 bases from J, with 12 bases in between. This CDR3 is 14 amino acids long. In germline, CDR1 is SEHNR, CDR2 FQNEAQ (reference sequence). The CDR3 here is CASSFWDPRNEQFF. The CDR3 DNA is TGTGCCAGCAGCTTCTGGGACCCACGCAATGAGCAGTTCTTC.

This chain uses TRBV6-1 with TRBJ2-7; 13 positions agree with TRBD2. The CDR3 length is 16 residues. Trimming took 5 bases from V and 3 from J; bases not matched to a gene: 7. Germline V gene lookup returns CDR1 MNHNS and CDR2 SASEGT. As DNA, the CDR3 is TGTGCCAGCAGTAAGACCGGGACTAGCGGGGTCTACGAGCAGTACTTC. Protein: CASSKTGTSGVYEQYF.

This chain links TRBV5-1 with TRBJ2-7; TRBD1 aligns across 7 bases. CDR1 is SGHRS and CDR2 is YFSETQ in the germline V gene. With 0 bases clipped from V and 3 bases from J, the junction kept 3 bases outside the gene matches. The CDR3 covers 14 residues. Here the CDR3 reads CASSLDRGNYEQYF. As DNA, the CDR3 is TGCGCCAGCAGCTTGGACAGGGGAAACTACGAGCAGTACTTC.

Ten or more counts support this clonotype. The CDR3 loop is CSVSRGSANVLTF. The DNA for the CDR3 is TGCAGCGTTTCCCGGGGAAGTGCCAACGTCCTGACTTTC. The rearrangement links TRBV29-1 to TRBJ2-6; the D gene is possibly TRBD2 (5 bases). Trimming removed 5 bases at V and 7 bases at J, with 12 bases between. The germline V gene has CDR1 SQVTM and CDR2 ANQGSEA. The length of the CDR3 is 13 residues.